Listed here are 18 T cell receptor beta chains from one sample, sequenced in a study of T cells after yellow fever vaccination. TCRdb re-analysed the 5' RACE reads in MiXCR, keeping a single row per CDR3 protein. The sample comprises about 85,000 distinct CDR3 sequences, about 14% of which are singletons, and 20% to 25% rests with the top ten. Sequenced material: CD8+ T cells not binding an NS4B(214-222) dextramer, sorted from PBMCs, taken more than 20 days after the first yellow fever vaccination. These receptor sequences come from a man aged 18 to 35 who received the YFV17D yellow fever vaccine.

The chain joins TRBV9 to TRBJ1-6, with D unresolved. Germline V gene data show CDR1 as SGDLS and CDR2 as YYNGEE. Trimming stripped 0 bases from V and 3 bases from J, with 10 bases between. The CDR3 covers 16 residues. CDR3 loop: CASSVGSGLYNSPLHF. The CDR3 DNA reads as TGTGCCAGCAGCGTAGGTTCCGGCCTCTATAATTCACCCCTCCACTTT.

This chain links TRBV12-3 or TRBV12-4 with TRBJ1-4; 7 nucleotides match TRBD1. Unmatched junction bases numbered 2, after V lost 6 bases and J lost 7 bases. This CDR3 is 12 amino acids long. CDR3 protein: CASSNRGEKLFF. The CDR3 region has the DNA TGTGCCAGCAGCAACAGGGGTGAAAAACTGTTTTTT.

V usage is TRBV4-3 and J usage is TRBJ1-4, with D unclear. The CDR3 is made up of 18 amino acids. V shed 0 bases and J shed 3 bases, with 17 bases lying between them. Germline V CDR1 and CDR2: LGHNA, YSLEER. The CDR3 loop is CASSQDALTWGSNEKLFF. CDR3 in DNA: TGCGCCAGCAGCCAAGATGCCCTCACATGGGGTTCTAATGAAAAACTGTTTTTT.

The chain has TRBV15 and TRBJ1-4; D is undetermined. The V end was cut by 6 bases, the J end by 8 bases, with 16 bases between. The CDR3 extends over 14 amino acids. CDR1 and CDR2 from the germline V gene are LNHNV and YYDKDF (reference sequence). CDR3 region: CATSPRGLMEKLFF. As DNA, the CDR3 is TGTGCCACCAGTCCCCGGGGATTAATGGAAAAACTGTTTTTT.

V gene TRBV7-9 combines with J gene TRBJ2-2; the D is unclear. Germline CDR1 is SEHNR and CDR2 is FQNEAQ (reference sequence). V was cut by 3 bases and J by 0 bases, with 8 bases left in between. The CDR3 spans 15 residues. CDR3 residues: CASSLSTPNTGELFF. As DNA, the CDR3 is TGTGCCAGCAGCTTGTCCACTCCGAACACCGGGGAGCTGTTTTTT.

This clonotype appeared a few times. The J gene is TRBJ1-5, the V gene TRBV6-5; tentatively, D is TRBD1 (5 bases). V dropped 8 bases and J dropped 0 bases, with 17 bases sitting between them. The CDR3 runs to 16 residues. Germline V lookup: CDR1 MNHEY, CDR2 SVGAGI. The CDR3 nucleotides are TGTGCCAGCGTTATAGGGGAGGTTTATAGCAATCAGCCCCAGCATTTT. Its protein is CASVIGEVYSNQPQHF.

This clonotype was seen a few times. The gene calls are TRBV7-9 and TRBJ2-1; 8 nucleotides line up with TRBD1. In germline, CDR1 is SEHNR, CDR2 FQNEAQ (reference sequence). V lost 5 bases and J lost 8; bases outside the gene matches: 11. The CDR3 loop spans 15 amino acids. CDR3 in amino acids: CASSPGARGPDEQFF. The CDR3, as DNA: TGTGCCAGCAGCCCAGGGGCCAGGGGGCCAGATGAGCAGTTCTTC.

This clonotype was picked up a small number of times. The chain links TRBV27 to TRBJ2-1; 10 bases agree with TRBD1. Germline values: CDR1 MNHEY, CDR2 SMNVEV (reference sequence). Trimming removed 1 base from V and 4 bases from J; junction bases left unmatched: 7. This CDR3 region has 17 residues. The CDR3, as DNA: TGTGCCAGCAGTTTATTTCGGACAGGGGGTGGGTACAATGAGCAGTTCTTC. Residues: CASSLFRTGGGYNEQFF.

This chain uses TRBV13 with TRBJ2-1; D possibly uses TRBD1 or TRBD2 (5 bases each). Trimming left V 10 bases short and J 0 bases short, with 13 bases between. There are 14 residues in the CDR3. Germline CDR1 is PRHDT and CDR2 is FYEKMQ (reference sequence). The DNA of the CDR3 is TGTGCCACTCGGGACGGCCGCTCCTACAATGAGCAGTTCTTC. It specifies CATRDGRSYNEQFF.

V is TRBV7-9 and J is TRBJ2-5; TRBD1 aligns across 9 bases. In germline, CDR1 is SEHNR, CDR2 FQNEAQ (reference sequence). After removal of 4 bases from V and 4 bases from J, the junction contained 7 bases not matched to a gene. The CDR3 totals 15 residues. The CDR3 sequence is CASSWGTGSGETQYF. CDR3 bases: TGTGCCAGCAGCTGGGGGACAGGGTCTGGAGAGACCCAGTACTTC.

The chain has TRBV5-1 and TRBJ1-2; TRBD1 matches at 10 bases. CDR1 and CDR2 (germline): SGHRS, YFSETQ. V was clipped by 5 bases and J by 3 bases; unmatched bases: 10. The CDR3 contains 16 residues. The CDR3 region has the DNA TGCGCCAGCAGACCAGACAGGGGGCTCAGGGACTATGGCTACACCTTC. As protein: CASRPDRGLRDYGYTF.

The chain joins TRBV7-9 to TRBJ1-1, with 7 bases identical to TRBD1. Germline V gene data show CDR1 as SEHNR and CDR2 as FQNEAQ (reference sequence). This CDR3 has 17 amino acids. The V segment lost 5 bases and the J segment 1 base; nucleotides outside the gene matches: 13. The CDR3 nucleotides read TGTGCCAGCAGCCCGCCGGGACAGACCCCCGGGAACACTGAAGCTTTCTTT. Residues: CASSPPGQTPGNTEAFF. The full variable domain, completed using reference TRBV7-9 and TRBJ1-1, is DTGVSQNPRHKITKRGQNVTFRCDPISEHNRLYWYRQTLGQGPEFLTYFQNEAQLEKSRLLSDRFSAERPKGSFSTLEIQRTEQGDSAMYLCASSPPGQTPGNTEAFFGQGTRLTVV.

This clonotype has just a few counts. J is TRBJ2-1 and V is TRBV18; no firm D call. CDR3 length: 13 residues. Trimming stripped 4 bases from V and 2 bases from J, with 6 bases between. Germline assignment: CDR1 KGHSH and CDR2 LQKENI. Here the CDR3 reads CASSQVPYNEQFF. As DNA, the CDR3 is TGTGCCAGCTCACAGGTCCCCTACAATGAGCAGTTCTTC.

This clonotype was recorded a few times. The CDR3 DNA follows: TGTGCCAGCAGTTACTCGGTTCGGCGGGGGGAGACCCAGTACTTC. This gives the protein CASSYSVRRGETQYF. This chain links TRBV6-5 with TRBJ2-5; 7 bases fit TRBD2. The length of the CDR3 is 15 residues. V shed 0 bases and J 5 bases; nucleotides not matched to a gene: 6. Germline CDR1 reads MNHEY; CDR2 reads SVGAGI.

The chain joins TRBV13 to TRBJ2-6; the D gene is possibly TRBD1 (6 bases). CDR3 size: 17 residues. Trimming took off 5 bases at V and 0 bases at J, with 14 bases between the two ends. Per germline, CDR1 PRHDT and CDR2 FYEKMQ (reference sequence). The CDR3: CASSGGQPFSGANVLTF. CDR3 bases: TGTGCCAGCAGCGGCGGACAGCCCTTCTCTGGGGCCAACGTCCTGACTTTC.

This clonotype has more than one count but fewer than ten. CDR3 coding DNA: TGTGCCAGCAGCCCTACAGCTAATCAGCCCCAGCATTTT. Translating it yields CASSPTANQPQHF. The V call is TRBV12-3 or TRBV12-4, the J call TRBJ1-5; D is unresolved. Trimming pared 6 bases from V and 4 bases from J, leaving 10 bases between. This CDR3 has 13 residues.

This rearrangement joins TRBV20-1 to TRBJ2-7, with TRBD1 matching over 7 bases. Germline V gives CDR1 DFQATT, CDR2 SNEGSKA (reference sequence). J gave up 4 bases and V 0 bases, and 3 bases lay outside the gene matches. CDR3 length: 13 amino acids. The CDR3 region has the DNA TGCAGTGCTAGAGATCCCAGGGGGTACGAGCAGTACTTC. Translating gives CSARDPRGYEQYF.

A remark on this clonotype: Just one base apart from a much larger clone, this may be a read error. The genes are TRBV9 and TRBJ2-3; 9 nucleotides line up with TRBD2. The CDR3 consists of 16 residues. Germline CDR1 reads SGDLS; CDR2 reads YYNGEE. The CDR3 reads CTSSLGGTSTTDTQYF. DNA of the CDR3: TGTACCAGCAGCCTTGGGGGGACTAGCACGACGGATACGCAGTATTTT. Looking up the rest from reference TRBV9 and TRBJ2-3 gives the full variable domain: DSGVTQTPKHLITATGQRVTLRCSPRSGDLSVYWYQQSLDQGLQFLIQYYNGEERAKGNILERFSAQQFPDLHSELNLSSLELGDSALYFCTSSLGGTSTTDTQYFGPGTRLTVL.